A single sample gave rise to the 26 T cell receptor beta chains below, sequenced in a study of T cells after yellow fever vaccination. TCRdb re-analysed the 5' RACE reads in MiXCR, keeping a single row per CDR3 protein. The data hold 350,000 to 550,000 distinct CDR3 sequences, with 18% observed a single time. The sample in question was PBMCs, obtained before the yellow fever booster vaccination. Every receptor here comes from a young man who received the YFV17D yellow fever vaccine.

With respect to this clonotype: Since a much larger clone is just one base distant, this may be a read error. The chain has TRBV6-5 and TRBJ2-1; 14 bases agree with TRBD2. CDR3 length equals 14 residues. CDR1 and CDR2 (germline): MNHEY, SVGAGI. V was clipped by 6 bases and J by 5 bases; unmatched bases: 0. The CDR3: CASRGLAGDNEQFF. In DNA form, the CDR3 reads TGTGCCAGCAGGGGACTAGCGGGGGACAATGAGCAGTTCTTC.

For the CDR3, the DNA is TGTGCCAGCATTCGACATGAGGACGGAACCGGGGAGCTGTTTTTT. Translation gives CASIRHEDGTGELFF. The gene calls are TRBV6-1 and TRBJ2-2; D remains unclear. Deletions cut 7 bases from V and 5 bases from J, with 17 bases between. Germline loops: CDR1 MNHNS, CDR2 SASEGT. This CDR3 contains 15 residues.

The V and J genes are TRBV5-1 and TRBJ2-2; D assignment may be TRBD1 or TRBD2 (5 bases each). Trimming removed 3 bases from V and 5 bases from J, with 8 bases in between. Germline V gene sequence: CDR1 SGHRS, CDR2 YFSETQ. CDR3 length: 13 residues. The CDR3 DNA is TGCGCCAGCAGCTGGGGGTCGACCGGGGAGCTGTTTTTT. Translating gives CASSWGSTGELFF.

This clonotype appeared many times. The V and J genes are TRBV20-1 and TRBJ1-2; D is undetermined. Germline V CDR1 and CDR2: DFQATT, SNEGSKA (reference sequence). V was cut by 1 base and J by 0 bases, with 9 bases left in between. The CDR3 is made up of 14 amino acids. The DNA for the CDR3 is TGCAGTGCTAGAGCCCAGCGGGCTAACTATGGCTACACCTTC. This translates into CSARAQRANYGYTF.

The rearrangement joins TRBV27 to TRBJ2-3, with no clear D. V shed 5 bases and J shed 8 bases, with 20 bases lying between them. From germline, CDR1 is MNHEY and CDR2 SMNVEV (reference sequence). This CDR3 is built from 15 residues. Written as DNA, the CDR3 is TGTGCCAGCAGTCCTGGCCCGGGCTCTCAGCTTACGCAGTATTTT. Amino acid sequence: CASSPGPGSQLTQYF.

A few counts support this clonotype. The J gene is TRBJ2-1, the V gene TRBV5-1, with D hard to call. Germline V gene data show CDR1 as SGHRS and CDR2 as YFSETQ. The CDR3 covers 15 residues. Between the trimmed V and J ends, which lost 0 bases and 0 bases, there was a span of 7 bases. This CDR3 is CASSLEWASYNEQFF. CDR3 coding DNA: TGCGCCAGCAGCTTGGAGTGGGCCTCCTACAATGAGCAGTTCTTC.

The rearrangement uses TRBV6-5 and TRBJ1-2; TRBD1 matches 11 bases. Trimming removed 6 bases from V and 4 bases from J; junction bases left unmatched: 7. This CDR3 comprises 15 residues. Germline V gene sequence: CDR1 MNHEY, CDR2 SVGAGI. The CDR3 loop is CASSVPGQGVYGYTF. CDR3 bases: TGTGCCAGCAGCGTCCCGGGACAGGGGGTCTATGGCTACACCTTC.

This clonotype was counted between two and nine times. The chain recombines TRBV7-2 with TRBJ1-4, with D perhaps TRBD1 (6 bases). The CDR3 consists of 15 residues. CDR1 is SGHTA and CDR2 is FQGNSA in the germline V gene. The V end lost 4 bases, the J end lost 8 bases, and 17 bases lay between the germline ends. The CDR3 here is CASSSFGGRGEKLFF. The CDR3 coding sequence is TGTGCCAGCAGCTCCTTTGGGGGCCGGGGGGAAAAACTGTTTTTT.

This clonotype came up many times. The genes are TRBV5-1 and TRBJ2-3, with D perhaps assigned TRBD1 or TRBD2 (5 bases each). Germline CDR1 and CDR2: SGHRS and YFSETQ. CDR3 length equals 14 residues. Trimming pared 3 bases from V and 7 bases from J, leaving 15 bases between. CDR3 nucleotides: TGCGCCAGCAGCTCCGGGACGCCGGGAAATACGCAGTATTTT. It is translated as CASSSGTPGNTQYF. Using reference TRBV5-1 and TRBJ2-3 for the parts outside the CDR3, the full variable domain is KAGVTQTPRYLIKTRGQQVTLSCSPISGHRSVSWYQQTPGQGLQFLFEYFSETQRNKGNFPGRFSGRQFSNSRSEMNVSTLELGDSALYLCASSSGTPGNTQYFGPGTRLTVL.

J is TRBJ2-5 and V is TRBV29-1; TRBD1 might be the D (6 bases). The CDR3 extends over 13 amino acids. CDR1 SQVTM and CDR2 ANQGSEA come from the germline V gene. Trimming cost V 3 bases and J 5 bases, with 13 bases left between them. The CDR3 protein is CSVDDDRRETQYF. The CDR3 region has the DNA TGCAGCGTTGATGATGACAGGAGGGAGACCCAGTACTTC.

The rearrangement uses TRBV7-8 and TRBJ2-3, with 10 bases fitting TRBD2. Germline loops: CDR1 SGHVS, CDR2 FQNEAQ. Germline trimming cut 5 bases from V and 0 bases from J; bases unmatched to any gene: 5. This CDR3 contains 16 residues. The CDR3 sequence: CASSGLAASSTDTQYF. Here the CDR3 DNA reads TGTGCCAGCAGCGGACTAGCGGCTTCTAGCACAGATACGCAGTATTTT.

The genes are TRBV4-2 and TRBJ1-2, with D perhaps matching TRBD1 (5 bases). The CDR3 runs to 15 residues. Germline CDR1 is LGHNA and CDR2 is YNFKEQ. V was trimmed by 0 bases and J by 3 bases, leaving 11 bases between them. The DNA for the CDR3 is TGTGCCAGCAGCCAAGATGGGGACCATGACTATGGCTACACCTTC. It yields the protein CASSQDGDHDYGYTF.

This clonotype was picked up a small number of times. J is TRBJ1-2 and V is TRBV6-5, with D possibly TRBD1 on 6 matching bases. This CDR3 contains 15 residues. Trimming cost V 2 bases and J 8 bases, with 18 bases left between them. Germline CDR1 MNHEY, CDR2 SVGAGI. CDR3 protein: CASSYPGAGVEGYTF. CDR3 bases: TGTGCCAGCAGTTACCCGGGAGCAGGGGTGGAGGGCTACACCTTC.

The chain is built from TRBV11-3 and TRBJ2-2; the D gene is possibly TRBD2 (5 bases). The CDR3 is 14 amino acids. The V end lost 0 bases, the J end lost 7 bases, and 9 bases lay between the germline ends. The V gene's germline CDR1 is SGHNT and CDR2 YENEEA. The CDR3 here is CASSLDPTSGELFF. CDR3 in DNA: TGTGCCAGCAGCTTAGATCCCACTAGCGGGGAGCTGTTTTTT. Based on the CDR3 plus reference TRBV11-3 and TRBJ2-2, the full variable domain is EAGVVQSPRYKIIEKKQPVAFWCNPISGHNTLYWYLQNLGQGPELLIRYENEEAVDDSQLPKDRFSAERLKGVDSTLKIQPAELGDSAVYLCASSLDPTSGELFFGEGSRLTVL.

The genes are TRBV6-1 and TRBJ2-7, with 7 bases lining up with TRBD1. J lost 4 bases, V lost 3 bases, and 9 bases had no gene match. The CDR3 has 15 residues. Looked up from germline, CDR1 is MNHNS and CDR2 is SASEGT. CDR3 sequence: CASSDLTGSGYEQYF. The DNA of the CDR3 is TGTGCCAGCAGTGATCTGACAGGGTCTGGGTACGAGCAGTACTTC.

This clonotype has just a few counts. V and J are TRBV6-1 and TRBJ2-3, with D uncertain. The length of the CDR3 is 14 residues. Trimming pared 0 bases from V and 7 bases from J, leaving 11 bases between. Germline CDR1 and CDR2: MNHNS and SASEGT. This CDR3 reads CASSEAPGRNTQYF. CDR3 sequence (DNA): TGTGCCAGCAGTGAAGCGCCCGGTCGAAATACGCAGTATTTT.

This clonotype was counted a few times. The chain recombines TRBV7-9 with TRBJ1-4; D gene unclear. This CDR3 has 13 amino acids. Trimming stripped 5 bases from V and 4 bases from J, with 8 bases between. Germline assignment: CDR1 SEHNR and CDR2 FQNEAQ (reference sequence). CDR3 sequence: CASSPYINEKLFF. CDR3 nucleotide sequence: TGTGCCAGCAGCCCATACATTAATGAAAAACTGTTTTTT.

This clonotype was detected only a few times. The rearrangement joins TRBV10-3 to TRBJ2-6; 11 bases match TRBD1. CDR3 size: 19 residues. The J segment lost 1 base and the V segment lost 4 bases, leaving 9 bases of the junction unmatched. Germline-derived CDR1 and CDR2 are ENHRY and SYGVKD. The CDR3 nucleotides read TGTGCCATCAGTGTTCCAGGGACAGGGGGATTTTCTGGGGCCAACGTCCTGACTTTC. This encodes CAISVPGTGGFSGANVLTF.

This clonotype was detected many times. V usage is TRBV10-3 and J usage is TRBJ1-3; 7 nucleotides match TRBD1. The J segment lost 0 bases and the V segment lost 5 bases, leaving 1 base of the junction unmatched. There are 14 residues in the CDR3. Germline V gene sequence: CDR1 ENHRY, CDR2 SYGVKD. CDR3 amino acids: CAISRDSSGNTIYF. Written as DNA, the CDR3 is TGTGCCATCAGTAGGGACAGCTCTGGAAACACCATATATTTT.

This clonotype was seen more than once but under ten times. One end of the junction varies from germline; a read error may be responsible. V and J are TRBV4-2 and TRBJ1-2; no firm D call. The length of the CDR3 is 14 residues. The germline V gene has CDR1 LGHNA and CDR2 YNFKEQ. The CDR3, as DNA: TGTGCCAGCAGCCAAGACAGCGATAACTCTGGCTACACCTTC. Residues: CASSQDSDNSGYTF.

This clonotype has just a few counts. This chain connects TRBV7-2 to TRBJ2-3; the match to TRBD2 covers 8 bases. Losses at the gene ends were 5 bases for V and 4 bases for J; bases not matched to a gene: 11. Germline CDR1 is SGHTA and CDR2 is FQGNSA. The CDR3 length is 16 residues. The chain's CDR3 is CASSKTPGLGADTQYF. CDR3 DNA: TGTGCCAGCAGCAAGACTCCGGGACTAGGGGCAGATACGCAGTATTTT.

In its sample, this clonotype was seen once. An end of the junction does not agree with germline; a read error may underlie this. The chain couples TRBV4-1 to TRBJ2-3; D is perhaps TRBD1 (6 bases). The length of the CDR3 is 17 residues. Germline lookup yields CDR1 MGHRA and CDR2 YSYEKL. This CDR3 reads CASRQGGWGRGTDTQYF. In DNA form, the CDR3 reads TGCGCCAGCAGGCAAGGGGGTTGGGGTAGGGGCACAGATACGCAGTATTTT.

This clonotype was counted many times. V is TRBV4-3 and J is TRBJ2-2; D might be TRBD1 (6 bases). The germline V and J ends were trimmed by 1 base and 8 bases, with 20 bases remaining between them. The V gene's germline CDR1 is LGHNA and CDR2 YSLEER. The CDR3 sequence is 17 residues long. The CDR3 coding sequence is TGCGCCAGCAGCCAAGGAATACCAGGGGAATCGTGGGGGGAGCTGTTTTTT. This encodes CASSQGIPGESWGELFF.

This clonotype has only a few counts. The chain recombines TRBV11-2 with TRBJ2-1, with 8 bases aligning to TRBD2. The CDR3 covers 15 residues. From germline, CDR1 is SGHAT and CDR2 FQNNGV. J gave up 2 bases and V 4 bases, and 4 bases lay outside the gene matches. CDR3 DNA: TGTGCCAGCAGCTCCACTAGCGGACCCTACAATGAGCAGTTCTTC. Its translation: CASSSTSGPYNEQFF.

This clonotype was seen only a few times. The chain couples TRBV12-3 or TRBV12-4 to TRBJ2-3; the match to TRBD2 covers 9 bases. The CDR3 contains 15 residues. With 4 bases clipped from V and 5 bases from J, the junction kept 7 bases outside the gene matches. The CDR3 nucleotides read TGTGCCAGCAGTTCACCTAGCGGGGTGGGAGATACGCAGTATTTT. Residues: CASSSPSGVGDTQYF.

This clonotype has a handful of counts. The chain combines TRBV7-6 with TRBJ2-7, with D possibly matching TRBD2 (5 bases). CDR1 and CDR2 from the germline V gene are SGHVS and FNYEAQ. Trimming removed 1 base from V and 6 bases from J, with 10 bases in between. This CDR3 is built from 13 residues. The CDR3 loop reads CASSLGGSPEQYF. CDR3 DNA sequence: TGTGCCAGCAGCTTAGGAGGGTCCCCCGAGCAGTACTTC.